This passage covers 11 T cell receptor beta chains from one sample sequenced in a study of blood T cells in healthy people across ages. The use of a sample-barcoded 5' primer and a J-beta primer mix characterized a second PCR of roughly 7 to 11 cycles. TCRdb re-called the 5' RACE reads through MiXCR, storing one row per CDR3 protein. This table holds 1.4 million to 1.5 million distinct CDR3 sequences, approximately 40% found once. Sequencing was performed on blood. All receptors derive from a woman younger than 30 in good health.

This clonotype was detected a few times. This rearrangement joins TRBV20-1 to TRBJ2-3; D possibly corresponds to TRBD1 (5 bases). The V and J ends lost 1 base and 2 bases respectively, with 13 bases between them. Germline CDR1 DFQATT, CDR2 SNEGSKA (reference sequence). The CDR3 is 15 amino acids. The chain's CDR3 is CSARGRQGTTDTQYF. The CDR3 coding sequence is TGCAGTGCTAGAGGCCGTCAGGGTACCACAGATACGCAGTATTTT.

The chain employs TRBV9 and TRBJ2-2; 8 positions agree with TRBD2. Germline CDR1 reads SGDLS; CDR2 reads YYNGEE. V lost 4 bases to trimming and J lost 6 bases; unmatched junction nucleotides: 11. The CDR3 has 16 amino acids. The CDR3 nucleotides are TGTGCCAGCAGCCCCGGACTAGCCCAAGCGGCCGGGGAGCTGTTTTTT. This codes for CASSPGLAQAAGELFF.

The genes are TRBV7-9 and TRBJ2-7; perhaps TRBD1 as D (5 bases). Germline CDR1 and CDR2: SEHNR and FQNEAQ (reference sequence). Trimming removed 4 bases from V and 7 bases from J, with 29 bases in between. The CDR3 length is 18 residues. Here the CDR3 reads CASSSPSWGSASYNEQYF. DNA for the CDR3: TGTGCCAGCAGCTCCCCCTCGTGGGGCAGCGCTTCCTACAATGAGCAGTACTTC.

The V call is TRBV5-8, the J call TRBJ2-3; D is possibly TRBD1 or TRBD2 (5 bases each). Germline lookup yields CDR1 SGHTS and CDR2 YDEGEE. The CDR3 is made up of 16 amino acids. V shed 4 bases and J shed 3 bases, with 18 bases lying between them. The CDR3 coding sequence is TGTGCCAGCAGCCCTGACGGGGCAACCGGAACAGATACGCAGTATTTT. Protein product: CASSPDGATGTDTQYF.

The chain has TRBV27 and TRBJ2-7; TRBD2 might be the D (6 bases). The CDR3 totals 15 residues. Looked up from germline, CDR1 is MNHEY and CDR2 is SMNVEV (reference sequence). V was pared by 6 bases and J by 7 bases, with 22 bases between. Here the CDR3 DNA reads TGTGCCAGCAGCGGGACTCCCGCATGGTTGGAAGAGCAGTACTTC. This sequence encodes CASSGTPAWLEEQYF.

The chain joins TRBV9 to TRBJ2-7; D might be TRBD2 (6 bases). This CDR3 has 12 amino acids. Trimming stripped 6 bases from V and 3 bases from J, with 10 bases between. The germline V gene has CDR1 SGDLS and CDR2 YYNGEE. The CDR3 DNA is TGTGCCAGCAAGGGGAGGCGCTACGAGCAGTACTTC. Its protein product is CASKGRRYEQYF.

This clonotype was seen a few times. The chain joins TRBV7-9 to TRBJ2-1; D gene uncertain. The V and J ends lost 5 bases and 8 bases respectively, with 13 bases between them. Germline values: CDR1 SEHNR, CDR2 FQNEAQ (reference sequence). The CDR3 is 13 amino acids. The CDR3: CASSRVSGDEQFF. The CDR3, as DNA: TGTGCCAGCAGCCGGGTGAGTGGCGATGAGCAGTTCTTC.

The genes are TRBV2 and TRBJ2-7; D gene ambiguous. Germline CDR1 SNHLY, CDR2 FYNNEI. This CDR3 spans 14 amino acids. V was pared by 7 bases and J by 1 base, with 14 bases between. CDR3 amino acids: CASTFTRQSYEQYF. For the CDR3, the DNA is TGTGCCAGCACCTTCACCCGGCAGTCCTACGAGCAGTACTTC.

The chain recombines TRBV5-1 with TRBJ2-1; TRBD2 matches 8 bases. The germline gives CDR1 SGHRS, CDR2 YFSETQ. V shed 3 bases and J 7 bases; nucleotides not matched to a gene: 9. This CDR3 has 15 amino acids. In DNA, the CDR3 is TGCGCCAGCAGCTGGGGGCTAGCGGGCCATAATGAGCAGTTCTTC. Translating gives CASSWGLAGHNEQFF.

The genes are TRBV6-1 and TRBJ2-2, with TRBD1 as a possible D gene (6 bases). The germline V gene has CDR1 MNHNS and CDR2 SASEGT. Trimming left V 11 bases short and J 3 bases short, with 22 bases between. The CDR3 sequence is 16 residues long. The CDR3 coding sequence is TGTGCCGTCCGAATGACAGGCCTGGGAGACACCGGGGAGCTGTTTTTT. Translation: CAVRMTGLGDTGELFF.

This clonotype was seen a few times. This chain joins TRBV28 and TRBJ1-5; 7 nucleotides align to TRBD1. CDR1 MDHEN and CDR2 SYDVKM come from the germline V gene. After removal of 6 bases from V and 3 bases from J, the junction contained 11 bases not matched to a gene. The CDR3 contains 16 residues. The CDR3 DNA reads TGTGCCAGCAGCCCAAGCCGGGACAGTTACAATCAGCCCCAGCATTTT. Translated, it gives CASSPSRDSYNQPQHF. Full variable domain (rest looked up from reference TRBV28 and TRBJ1-5): DVKVTQSSRYLVKRTGEKVFLECVQDMDHENMFWYRQDPGLGLRLIYFSYDVKMKEKGDIPEGYSVSREKKERFSLILESASTNQTSMYLCASSPSRDSYNQPQHFGDGTRLSIL.